The 14 T cell receptor beta chains reported below all come from one sample, sequenced in a study of blood T cells in healthy people across ages. PCR was performed a second time for roughly 7 to 11 cycles using a sample-barcoded 5' primer and a J-beta primer mix. MiXCR, applied by TCRdb to the 5' RACE reads, yields one record per CDR3 protein. This sample has 1.5 million to 2 million distinct CDR3 sequences; 28% occur once, and the top ten carry about 7.7%. Sequences were obtained from blood. Receptors originate from a woman aged 25 to 39 in good health.

The V call is TRBV10-3, the J call TRBJ1-5; the match to TRBD1 covers 7 bases. The CDR3 sequence is 14 residues long. The germline gives CDR1 ENHRY, CDR2 SYGVKD. With V trimmed by 6 bases and J by 3 bases, 5 bases remained unmatched. CDR3 DNA sequence: TGTGCCATCAGGCCAGGGGGTGACAATCAGCCCCAGCATTTT. This translates into CAIRPGGDNQPQHF.

This clonotype showed up just once. The V and J genes are TRBV5-1 and TRBJ2-4; TRBD1 might be the D (6 bases). This CDR3 contains 12 residues. From germline, CDR1 is SGHRS and CDR2 YFSETQ. Trimming left V 8 bases short and J 13 bases short, with 19 bases between. The CDR3 protein is CASSQNRAEQYF. Here the CDR3 DNA reads TGCGCCAGTAGCCAAAACAGGGCCGAACAGTACTTC.

This clonotype was seen only a few times. The J gene is TRBJ1-6, the V gene TRBV20-1; D ambiguous. V lost 0 bases and J lost 5, with 8 bases in between. The CDR3 loop spans 14 amino acids. CDR1 and CDR2 from the germline V gene are DFQATT and SNEGSKA (reference sequence). CDR3 in amino acids: CSARESGNNSPLHF. The CDR3 coding sequence is TGCAGTGCTAGAGAGTCGGGGAATAATTCACCCCTCCACTTT.

This clonotype has just a few counts. The rearrangement joins TRBV20-1 to TRBJ2-1; 7 bases are shared with TRBD1. This CDR3 comprises 14 residues. With 4 bases clipped from V and 8 bases from J, the junction kept 11 bases outside the gene matches. CDR1 is DFQATT and CDR2 is SNEGSKA in the germline V gene (reference sequence). CDR3 bases: TGCAGTGCTAAGGGCCCCCACAGGGGTTATGAGCAGTTCTTC. Translating gives CSAKGPHRGYEQFF.

This clonotype was counted at least ten times. The V gene is TRBV7-2, the J gene TRBJ2-7; tentative D call: TRBD1 (6 bases). The germline gives CDR1 SGHTA, CDR2 FQGNSA. The CDR3 loop spans 14 amino acids. V was trimmed by 3 bases and J by 5 bases, leaving 14 bases between them. Here the CDR3 reads CASSLETGPHEQYF. The DNA for the CDR3 is TGTGCCAGCAGCTTGGAAACAGGGCCCCACGAGCAGTACTTC.

This clonotype was seen ten or more times. The rearrangement uses TRBV28 and TRBJ2-5, with 7 bases lining up with TRBD1. The last part of the DNA fits TRBJ2-7 better; the J call may be wrong. From germline, CDR1 is MDHEN and CDR2 SYDVKM. The CDR3 is 14 amino acids. CDR3 residues: CASSLPPTGDEQYF. The CDR3 nucleotides are TGTGCCAGCAGTTTACCCCCTACAGGGGACGAGCAGTACTTC.

This clonotype was seen once. The chain joins TRBV12-3 or TRBV12-4 to TRBJ2-7, with 11 bases lining up with TRBD2. CDR3 length: 14 amino acids. V shed 3 bases and J 5 bases; nucleotides not matched to a gene: 3. The CDR3 DNA reads TGTGCCAGCAGTTTGGGGACTAGCGGCCACGAGCAGTACTTC. Translating it yields CASSLGTSGHEQYF.

This clonotype occurred a few times. The V call is TRBV6-5, the J call TRBJ1-2, with D perhaps matching TRBD1 (6 bases). Trimming removed 8 bases from V and 6 bases from J, with 16 bases in between. The CDR3 is 13 amino acids. Germline V gene data show CDR1 as MNHEY and CDR2 as SVGAGI. CDR3 in amino acids: CASGLGGRDGYTF. CDR3 bases: TGTGCCAGCGGGTTGGGGGGCAGGGATGGCTACACCTTC.

Turning to this clonotype: Relative to the germline gene, one junction end is altered; a read error may explain this. The genes are TRBV12-3 or TRBV12-4 and TRBJ1-2, with D unclear. The CDR3 consists of 13 residues. The CDR3 reads CAGSLALRVGYTF. The CDR3, as DNA: TGTGCCGGCAGTTTAGCGCTAAGGGTCGGCTACACCTTC.

The J gene is TRBJ2-1, the V gene TRBV7-2; D ambiguous. The V gene lost 8 bases and the J gene lost 8 bases, with 19 bases spanning the gap. The CDR3 sequence is 14 residues long. The V gene's germline CDR1 is SGHTA and CDR2 FQGNSA. The CDR3 is CASSPMAVEDEQFF. In DNA, the CDR3 is TGTGCCAGCTCTCCAATGGCGGTCGAAGATGAGCAGTTCTTC.

A note on this clonotype: One end of the junction does not line up with germline, which may come from a read error. The CDR3 spells CATSLPIRKLSYNEQFF. CDR3 DNA: TGCGCCACCAGCCTCCCCATAAGGAAGCTCTCCTACAATGAGCAGTTCTTC. The chain combines TRBV5-1 with TRBJ2-1; D is uncertain. Germline V gene sequence: CDR1 SGHRS, CDR2 YFSETQ. The CDR3 totals 17 residues.

This chain uses TRBV21-1 with TRBJ2-5. TRBV21-1 is reported as a pseudogene. This CDR3 comprises 11 residues. As DNA, the CDR3 is TGTGCCAGCAGCAAGAAAGGGACCCAGTACTTC. It specifies CASSKKGTQYF.

This clonotype was counted at least ten times. V and J are TRBV20-1 and TRBJ1-2; the match to TRBD1 covers 10 bases. V gave up 3 bases and J gave up 8 bases; unmatched junction bases: 15. This CDR3 region has 16 residues. The germline CDR1 and CDR2 sequences are DFQATT and SNEGSKA (reference sequence). DNA for the CDR3: TGCAGTGCTAGTACGGGACAGGGGCACCTAGAGAGAGGCTACACCTTC. It translates to CSASTGQGHLERGYTF.

The V and J genes are TRBV30 and TRBJ2-4, with D possibly TRBD1 on 6 matching bases. TRBJ2-7 explains the end of the DNA better; the J call may be wrong. CDR1 GTSNPN and CDR2 SVGIG come from the germline V gene (reference sequence). CDR3 size: 13 residues. The CDR3 is CAWSVDRTYEQYF. The CDR3 coding sequence is TGTGCCTGGAGTGTGGACAGAACCTACGAGCAGTACTTC.